This TCR beta chain was recovered during a study of T cell responses to AZD1222 COVID-19 vaccine (dated by TCRdb to the early 2020s). About the full investigation: A total of just over 230 trial participants underwent TCR sequencing, of whom 207 had received two doses of AZD1222 and 26 had received two doses of the MenACWY control vaccine. Trial participants were enrolled by age into 18-55, 56-69 and 70-plus year subgroups, with approximately 150, 28 and 58 TCR-sequenced participants respectively. Findings and caveats that apply to the study as a whole: Because no day 14 peak-response samples were available, the repertoires could be characterized only after the peak T cell response. Spike-specific TCR breadth and depth rose significantly after two AZD1222 doses compared with day 0 and with MenACWY recipients. The 56-69-year group was small, and its depth increase did not reach significance, likely because of low power. Most participants were white British and females outnumbered males, and the authors suggested that clonal diversity may have been underestimated. Reportedly, almost half of the unique spike-specific TCRs recognized epitopes lying outside the regions that are mutated in the B.1.351 and B.1.1.7 variants. The whole spike protein was spanned by vaccine-associated CD4 TCRs, and dominant responses were seen in regions 160-218 and 743-854. Conclusions about previously exposed vaccinees were limited because only six AZD1222 recipients were SARS-CoV-2 seropositive at baseline.

The germline V gene (reference sequence) provides CDR1 LNHDA and CDR2 SQIVND. Deletion took 4 bases off V and 0 bases off J, with a span of 16 bases between the germline ends. Measured from the cysteine to the phenylalanine, the CDR3 is 17 residues long. Here the CDR3 DNA is all that survives: 51 bases in frame from base 1. Of note for this clone: Its antigen has not been determined. Qualities for individual bases were not recorded, and no much larger clone is one base off.

The CDR3 regions of human TCRbeta chains were analyzed by immunosequencing. Turning to the authors' computational methods: Repertoire TCRs were checked for matches against a reference library of SARS-CoV-2-specific TCRs that had been generated using the MIRA antigen-specificity platform. Breadth was defined as the fraction of unique TCRs that were SARS-CoV-2-associated. Depth was defined as the fraction of total T cells that were SARS-CoV-2-associated. Using the MIRA data, every spike-specific TCR was mapped to the spike region that the TCR reacted to and assigned to either a CD4 or a CD8 class. Log10-transformed breadth and depth values were compared by one-way ANOVA with Sidak's multiple comparisons tests. TCRdb took over this immuneACCESS table, retaining in-frame rearrangements with V and J assigned. Such tables are incomplete; in checked studies, under half of the missing clones stem from an unresolved V gene, and the remainder is unexplained. The DNA gave D and trimming, while V, J and clone size come from that table. In all, the sample holds roughly 140,000 clones, and roughly 88% of those were seen once. The top ten clonotypes cover less than 2% of the sample.

The time point label, as the study defines it: about 28 days (+/-7) after the second vaccine dose. AZD1222 recipients with second doses at about 4 weeks or about 12 weeks were pooled, because spike-specific TCR depth and breadth did not differ between schedules. Samples from vaccinated people were obtained from the UK trials COV001 and COV002, which included a single-blind randomized controlled phase 2/3 trial of AZD1222 (ChAdOx1 nCoV-19) in healthy adults. Trial participant PBMC samples were collected at day 0 and day 28 after the second dose for TCRbeta chain sequencing. The input for sequencing was peripheral blood, taken 28 days after the second AZD1222 dose. The chain is assembled from TRBV19 and TRBJ1-5, and TRBD1 may be the D gene, going by 5 matching bases. The source is an adult who received the AZD1222 COVID-19 vaccine. The DNA sequence is TGTGCCAGTAGTAACTCCTGGACAAGCTATAGCAATCAGCCCCAGCATTTT. This translates into CASSNSWTSYSNQPQHF.